This T cell receptor beta chain was identified in a study of post-analysis software for immune sequencing data. About the research overall: Clinical courses comprised relapsing-remitting, secondary progressive and progressive-relapsing multiple sclerosis. Findings and caveats of the study: Strong co-clustering by F measure was evident for samples that had been prepared in the same batch.

This clonotype was observed many times. The antigen remains undetermined. Incorporated into the TCR beta cDNA libraries were unique molecular identifiers, which served to reduce PCR and sequencing biases. Once roughly 0.85 to 11 million T cells were used, 400,000 to 550,000 cDNA molecules resulted. In TCRdb, the PCR reads were re-called with MiXCR into one record per CDR3 protein. The sample consists of 350,000 to 500,000 distinct CDR3 sequences, 30% to 45% of them appearing once. Material: blood. The TCR sequence derives from a girl under 10 years old with multiple sclerosis.

The CDR3: CASSQQGYEQYF. The CDR3 DNA sequence: TGTGCCAGCAGCCAACAGGGCTACGAGCAGTACTTC. The genes are TRBV7-9 and TRBJ2-7; maybe TRBD1 (6 bases). With 5 bases removed from V and 3 bases from J, the gap between germline ends came to 8 bases. CDR1 is SEHNR and CDR2 is FQNEAQ in the germline V gene (reference sequence). The CDR3 consists of 12 residues. The whole variable domain, remainder taken from reference TRBV7-9 and TRBJ2-7, is DTGVSQNPRHKITKRGQNVTFRCDPISEHNRLYWYRQTLGQGPEFLTYFQNEAQLEKSRLLSDRFSAERPKGSFSTLEIQRTEQGDSAMYLCASSQQGYEQYFGPGTRLTVT.